Following are 19 T cell receptor beta chains from one sample sequenced in a study of OX40 agonist ivuxolimab in advanced cancers. TCRdb's table, derived via immunoSEQ multiplex PCR, lists solely in-frame clones and lacks some. The data contain 73,000 or so clones, roughly 86% of them singletons. Material: CD4+ or CD8+ T cells sorted from blood, obtained in a trial of the OX40 agonist ivuxolimab. The receptors were gathered from an adult with an advanced solid tumor such as melanoma, head and neck, liver or kidney cancer.

The chain is built from TRBV23-1 and TRBJ1-5; the match to TRBD1 covers 7 bases. TRBV23-1 belongs to the ORF category, with a function that is uncertain. The junction had 6 bases not matched to a gene; V was cut back by 3 bases and J by 1 base. CDR3 length: 16 residues. The CDR3: CASSHFDRASNQPQHF. The CDR3 nucleotides read TGCGCCAGCAGTCACTTCGACAGGGCAAGCAATCAGCCCCAGCATTTT.

The chain uses TRBV7-2 and TRBJ1-1; TRBD1 matches 11 bases. V lost 6 bases and J lost 0; bases outside the gene matches: 0. Germline lookup yields CDR1 SGHTA and CDR2 FQGNSA. CDR3 length: 14 amino acids. CDR3 sequence: CASRGQGVNTEAFF. DNA of the CDR3: TGTGCCAGCAGGGGACAGGGGGTGAACACTGAAGCTTTCTTT.

The table lists this clone with a few counts. The chain employs TRBV7-2 and TRBJ1-5; the D gene is possibly TRBD1 (5 bases). Germline CDR1 reads SGHTA; CDR2 reads FQGNSA. This CDR3 is 17 amino acids long. Between the trimmed V and J ends, which lost 0 bases and 6 bases, there was a span of 18 bases. DNA for the CDR3: TGTGCCAGCAGCTTAGCCCGGGGCGCACAGCATGGTCAGCCCCAGCATTTT. The encoded protein is CASSLARGAQHGQPQHF.

The rearrangement joins TRBV6-6 to TRBJ1-5; possible D gene TRBD1, 5 bases. CDR1 MNHNY and CDR2 SVGAGI come from the germline V gene (reference sequence). Between the trimmed V and J ends, which lost 6 bases and 6 bases, there was a span of 18 bases. CDR3 size: 15 residues. The CDR3 protein is CASSLEAGLRQPQHF. CDR3 nucleotide sequence: TGTGCCAGCAGCTTAGAGGCGGGGCTCCGTCAGCCCCAGCATTTT.

This chain connects TRBV9 to TRBJ1-2; 8 bases agree with TRBD1. With V trimmed by 0 bases and J by 4 bases, 8 bases remained unmatched. The germline V gene encodes CDR1 SGDLS and CDR2 YYNGEE. The CDR3 contains 16 residues. CDR3 region: CASSVEGGTGLYGYTF. The CDR3 nucleotides are TGTGCCAGCAGCGTAGAGGGGGGGACAGGCCTCTATGGCTACACCTTC.

CDR3: CASRTLQGAGGYTF. CDR3 bases: TGTGCCAGCAGGACCTTACAGGGGGCCGGAGGCTACACCTTC. The J gene is TRBJ1-2, the V gene TRBV6-5, with 9 bases that match TRBD1. V was clipped by 6 bases and J by 8 bases; unmatched bases: 10. This CDR3 is built from 14 residues. In germline, CDR1 is MNHEY, CDR2 SVGAGI.

The V gene is TRBV28, the J gene TRBJ2-6; D not certain. The V end was cut by 4 bases, the J end by 0 bases, with 10 bases between. The CDR3 length is 16 residues. The V gene's germline CDR1 is MDHEN and CDR2 SYDVKM. CDR3 sequence (DNA): TGTGCCAGCAGTTCCACAGTTTCCTCTGGGGCCAACGTCCTGACTTTC. Encoded protein: CASSSTVSSGANVLTF.

On this clone itself: At one end, the junction sequence differs from germline, possibly due to a read error. V usage is TRBV6-5 and J usage is TRBJ1-1, with no clear D. Germline assignment: CDR1 MNHEY and CDR2 SVGAGI. This CDR3 region has 11 residues. The CDR3 is CASTYRTEAFF. For the CDR3, the DNA is TGTGCCAGCACTTACCGGACTGAAGCTTTCTTT.

The chain uses TRBV6-6 and TRBJ2-1; D is unresolved. From germline, CDR1 is MNHNY and CDR2 SVGAGI (reference sequence). The CDR3 has 11 amino acids. The V end lost 6 bases, the J end lost 3 bases, and 3 bases lay between the germline ends. CDR3: CASRDYNEQFF. As DNA, the CDR3 is TGTGCCAGCAGAGACTACAATGAGCAGTTCTTC.

The rearrangement links TRBV19 to TRBJ1-2; the D is unclear. The germline V gene has CDR1 LNHDA and CDR2 SQIVND (reference sequence). The CDR3 runs 14 residues. V lost 7 bases and J lost 7, with 19 bases in between. The CDR3 protein is CASNPSSLGLGYTF. The CDR3 DNA follows: TGTGCCAGTAATCCCTCCTCCCTAGGGCTTGGCTACACCTTC.

Written as DNA, the CDR3 is TGTGCCAGCAGTTTAGAGTCTAGCGGGAGGTACGAGCAGTACTTC. Residues: CASSLESSGRYEQYF. The chain couples TRBV28 to TRBJ2-7; TRBD2 aligns across 11 bases. The CDR3 contains 15 residues. Per the germline V gene, CDR1 is MDHEN and CDR2 is SYDVKM. V shed 2 bases, J shed 4 bases, and the junction held 4 bases outside the gene matches.

CDR3 protein: CASSLGGLTNEQFF. The CDR3 bases are TGTGCCAGCAGCTTGGGGGGGCTTACCAATGAGCAGTTCTTC. J is TRBJ2-1 and V is TRBV5-4, with TRBD1 as a possible D gene (6 bases). V lost 0 bases, J lost 6 bases, and 10 bases lay in between. From germline, CDR1 is SGHNT and CDR2 YYREEE (reference sequence). CDR3 length: 14 residues.

The chain is built from TRBV10-3 and TRBJ2-6; 10 positions agree with TRBD2. V was pared by 5 bases and J by 4 bases, with 5 bases of the junction left unmatched. Germline V gene lookup returns CDR1 ENHRY and CDR2 SYGVKD. This CDR3 has 16 residues. The chain's CDR3 is CAISLAGGSGANVLTF. CDR3 DNA: TGTGCCATCAGTTTAGCGGGAGGATCCGGGGCCAACGTCCTGACTTTC.

The chain employs TRBV5-6 and TRBJ1-1; 7 positions agree with TRBD1. Germline V CDR1 and CDR2: SGHDT, YYEEEE. The CDR3 is 14 amino acids. Trimming removed 5 bases from V and 4 bases from J; junction bases left unmatched: 8. This chain's CDR3 is CASRPRQGGTEAFF. The CDR3, as DNA: TGTGCCAGCAGACCGCGACAGGGCGGCACTGAAGCTTTCTTT.

This sequence joins TRBV6-5 and TRBJ2-1; 9 bases map to TRBD1. CDR3 length equals 14 residues. CDR1 and CDR2 (germline): MNHEY, SVGAGI. V lost 5 bases to trimming and J lost 6 bases; unmatched junction nucleotides: 5. This CDR3 reads CASSQGDRANEQFF. The CDR3 nucleotides are TGTGCCAGCAGTCAAGGGGACAGGGCCAATGAGCAGTTCTTC.

This chain links TRBV19 with TRBJ2-7; maybe TRBD1 (6 bases). The CDR3 runs 13 residues. Germline CDR1 reads LNHDA; CDR2 reads SQIVND (reference sequence). V lost 6 bases and J lost 0, with 9 bases in between. CDR3 in amino acids: CASRRGSSYEQYF. CDR3 nucleotides: TGTGCCAGTAGGAGGGGGAGCTCCTACGAGCAGTACTTC.

The chain links TRBV2 to TRBJ2-7; D gene uncertain. The CDR3 is 15 residues long. V shed 3 bases and J shed 5 bases, with 17 bases lying between them. Germline V gives CDR1 SNHLY, CDR2 FYNNEI. The CDR3 loop reads CASSDRFVSGHEQYF. DNA of the CDR3: TGTGCCAGCAGTGACCGGTTTGTATCTGGGCACGAGCAGTACTTC.

The rearrangement joins TRBV27 to TRBJ2-7, with D unclear. The CDR3 covers 11 residues. V was shortened by 4 bases and J by 9 bases, with 10 bases between the two germline ends. The germline V gene has CDR1 MNHEY and CDR2 SMNVEV (reference sequence). CDR3 sequence reads: CASSSGSGQYF. CDR3 coding DNA: TGTGCCAGCAGTTCCGGGTCGGGGCAGTACTTC.

The chain recombines TRBV9 with TRBJ1-1; TRBD1 agrees at 8 bases. CDR1 is SGDLS and CDR2 is YYNGEE in the germline V gene. CDR3 length equals 19 residues. V lost 0 bases, J lost 0 bases, and 13 bases stayed unmatched. The CDR3 DNA follows: TGTGCCAGCAGCGTAGACCCTACAGGGGGACGTGGTATGAACACTGAAGCTTTCTTT. It codes for CASSVDPTGGRGMNTEAFF.